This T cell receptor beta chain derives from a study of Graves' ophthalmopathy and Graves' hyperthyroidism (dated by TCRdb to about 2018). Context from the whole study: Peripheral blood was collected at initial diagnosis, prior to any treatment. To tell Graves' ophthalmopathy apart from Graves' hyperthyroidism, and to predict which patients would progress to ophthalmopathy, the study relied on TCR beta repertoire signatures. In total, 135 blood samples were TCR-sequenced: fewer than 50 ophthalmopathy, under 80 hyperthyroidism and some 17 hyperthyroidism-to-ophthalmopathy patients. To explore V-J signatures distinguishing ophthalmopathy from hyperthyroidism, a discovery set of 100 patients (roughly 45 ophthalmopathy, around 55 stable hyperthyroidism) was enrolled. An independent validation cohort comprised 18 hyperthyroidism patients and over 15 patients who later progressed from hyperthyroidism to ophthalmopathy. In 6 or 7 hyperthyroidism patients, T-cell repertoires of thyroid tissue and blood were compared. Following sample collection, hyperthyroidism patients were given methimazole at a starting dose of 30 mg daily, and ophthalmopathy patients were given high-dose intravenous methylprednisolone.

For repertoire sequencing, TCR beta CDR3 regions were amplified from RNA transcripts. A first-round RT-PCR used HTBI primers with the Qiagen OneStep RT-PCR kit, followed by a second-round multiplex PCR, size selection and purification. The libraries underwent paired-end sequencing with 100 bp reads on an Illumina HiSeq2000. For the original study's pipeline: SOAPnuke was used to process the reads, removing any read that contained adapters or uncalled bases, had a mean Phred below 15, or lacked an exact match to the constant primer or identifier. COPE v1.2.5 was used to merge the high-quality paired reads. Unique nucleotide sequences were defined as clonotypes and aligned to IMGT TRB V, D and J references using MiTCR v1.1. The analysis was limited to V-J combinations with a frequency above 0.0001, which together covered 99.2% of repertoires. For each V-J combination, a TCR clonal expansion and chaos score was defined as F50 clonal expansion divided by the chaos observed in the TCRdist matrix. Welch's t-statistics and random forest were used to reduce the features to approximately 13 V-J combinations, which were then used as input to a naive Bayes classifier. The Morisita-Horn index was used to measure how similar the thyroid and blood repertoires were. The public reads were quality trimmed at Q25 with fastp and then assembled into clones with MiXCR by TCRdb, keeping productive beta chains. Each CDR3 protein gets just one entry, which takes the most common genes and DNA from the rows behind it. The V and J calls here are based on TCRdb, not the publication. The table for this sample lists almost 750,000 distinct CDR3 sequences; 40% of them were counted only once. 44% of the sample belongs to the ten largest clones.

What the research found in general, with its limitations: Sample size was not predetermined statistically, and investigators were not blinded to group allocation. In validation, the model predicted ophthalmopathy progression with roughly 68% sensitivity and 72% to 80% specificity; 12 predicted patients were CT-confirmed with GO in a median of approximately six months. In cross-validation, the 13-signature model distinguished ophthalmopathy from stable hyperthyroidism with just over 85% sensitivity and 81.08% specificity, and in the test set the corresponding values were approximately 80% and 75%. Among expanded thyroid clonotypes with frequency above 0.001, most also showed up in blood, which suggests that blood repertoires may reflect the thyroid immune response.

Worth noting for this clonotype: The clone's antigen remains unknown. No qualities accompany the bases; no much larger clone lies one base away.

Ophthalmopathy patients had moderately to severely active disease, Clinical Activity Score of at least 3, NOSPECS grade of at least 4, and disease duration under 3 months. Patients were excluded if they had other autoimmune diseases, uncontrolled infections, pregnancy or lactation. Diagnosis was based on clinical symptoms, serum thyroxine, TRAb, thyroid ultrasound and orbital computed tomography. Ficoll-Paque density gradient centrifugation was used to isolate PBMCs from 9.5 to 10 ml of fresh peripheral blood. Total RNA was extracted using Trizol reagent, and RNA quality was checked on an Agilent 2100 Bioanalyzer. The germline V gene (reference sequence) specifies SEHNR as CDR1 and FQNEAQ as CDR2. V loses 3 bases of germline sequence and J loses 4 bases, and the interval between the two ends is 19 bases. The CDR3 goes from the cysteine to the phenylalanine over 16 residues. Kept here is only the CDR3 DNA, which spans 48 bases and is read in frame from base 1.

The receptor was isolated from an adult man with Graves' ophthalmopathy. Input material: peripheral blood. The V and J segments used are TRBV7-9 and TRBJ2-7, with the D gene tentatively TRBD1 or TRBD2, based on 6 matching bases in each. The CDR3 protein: CASSLTAGKGDYEQYF. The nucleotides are TGTGCCAGCAGCTTGACGGCGGGGAAGGGGGATTACGAGCAGTACTTC.